The next 13 T cell receptor beta chains were all read from a single sample in a study of T-cell memory formation after mild COVID-19. Each CDR3 protein is one row after TCRdb ran MiXCR on the 5' RACE reads. The sample lists around 340,000 distinct CDR3 sequences; 13% were seen once. The sequencing input was PBMCs or a T cell subset sorted from them (not recorded which). These receptors came from a man between 18 and 35 years old who had mild COVID-19 (a few samples of this study predate the infection). Cell type and time point are not known.

The CDR3 DNA follows: TGCAGTGCTAGCGGGGAGGCCTACAATGAGCAGTTCTTC. The encoded protein is CSASGEAYNEQFF. The rearrangement joins TRBV20-1 to TRBJ2-1; D is perhaps TRBD2 (6 bases). The V end was cut by 3 bases, the J end by 2 bases, with 8 bases between. Germline CDR1 reads DFQATT; CDR2 reads SNEGSKA (reference sequence). The CDR3 consists of 13 residues.

This clonotype was counted at least ten times. The J gene is TRBJ2-7, the V gene TRBV15; 7 bases agree with TRBD1. This CDR3 contains 15 residues. After removal of 0 bases from V and 2 bases from J, the junction contained 4 bases not matched to a gene. The germline CDR1 and CDR2 sequences are LNHNV and YYDKDF (reference sequence). The CDR3 region has the DNA TGTGCCACCAGCAGAGACAACAGGGGTACCTACGAGCAGTACGTC. It specifies CATSRDNRGTYEQYV.

This clonotype showed up many times. The chain joins TRBV7-2 to TRBJ1-4; the D gene is possibly TRBD1 (6 bases). The germline V gene has CDR1 SGHTA and CDR2 FQGNSA. The V and J ends lost 7 bases and 4 bases respectively, with 16 bases between them. The CDR3 runs to 15 residues. DNA for the CDR3: TGTGCCAGCACTACTCCGGGACAAGTTAATGAAAAACTGTTTTTT. This codes for CASTTPGQVNEKLFF.

This clonotype appeared a few times. This CDR3 is CASSSPDRRLFF. CDR3 bases: TGTGCCAGCAGCTCGCCGGACAGGAGACTGTTTTTT. The V and J genes are TRBV7-9 and TRBJ1-4; 7 nucleotides agree with TRBD1. Germline CDR1 reads SEHNR; CDR2 reads FQNEAQ (reference sequence). The V and J ends lost 4 bases and 13 bases, in that order; junction bases with no gene match: 6. CDR3 length equals 12 residues.

V gene TRBV11-2 combines with J gene TRBJ1-1; D gene ambiguous. The CDR3 has 13 residues. The germline CDR1 and CDR2 sequences are SGHAT and FQNNGV. V lost 5 bases, J lost 7 bases, and 14 bases lay in between. In DNA, the CDR3 is TGTGCCAGCAGCCCCTGGACCTCGCATGAAGCTTTCTTT. Translating gives CASSPWTSHEAFF.

The chain couples TRBV28 to TRBJ2-7; D is possibly TRBD1 or TRBD2 (5 bases each). Trimming shortened V by 5 bases and J by 3 bases, and 11 bases separated the two germline ends. The CDR3 runs 13 residues. Germline CDR1 MDHEN, CDR2 SYDVKM. Here the CDR3 reads CASSRGPYYEQYV. The CDR3 DNA is TGTGCCAGCAGTCGGGGACCTTACTACGAGCAGTACGTC.

The chain couples TRBV12-3 or TRBV12-4 to TRBJ2-1; D is ambiguous. The CDR3 length is 12 residues. The V and J ends lost 2 bases and 9 bases respectively, with 8 bases between them. CDR3 sequence: CASSLTGAEQFF. The CDR3 bases are TGTGCCAGCAGTTTAACTGGCGCTGAGCAGTTCTTC.

The table lists this clonotype with a few counts. V usage is TRBV6-2 or TRBV6-3 and J usage is TRBJ2-7, with TRBD2 matching 13 bases. With V trimmed by 7 bases and J by 7 bases, 10 bases remained unmatched. Looked up from germline, CDR1 is MNHEY and CDR2 is SVGEGT. The CDR3 sequence is 15 residues long. The CDR3 sequence is CASKTGLAGPREQYV. The CDR3 DNA reads TGTGCCAGCAAGACGGGACTAGCGGGGCCTAGGGAGCAGTACGTC.

In its sample, this clonotype was seen a few times. V is TRBV7-8 and J is TRBJ1-1, with D tentatively TRBD1 (6 bases). Trimming shortened V by 1 base and J by 1 base, and 13 bases separated the two germline ends. This CDR3 is built from 16 residues. Germline-derived CDR1 and CDR2 are SGHVS and FQNEAQ. The CDR3 sequence: CASSLGERDKNTEAFF. The CDR3 DNA sequence: TGTGCCAGCAGCTTAGGGGAACGGGACAAGAACACTGAAGCTTTCTTT.

V usage is TRBV30 and J usage is TRBJ2-2; 11 nucleotides align to TRBD2. The CDR3 length is 16 residues. V lost 2 bases and J lost 1; bases outside the gene matches: 3. Germline V lookup: CDR1 GTSNPN, CDR2 SVGIG (reference sequence). This chain's CDR3 is CAWSSGLAGNTGELFF. The CDR3 DNA is TGTGCCTGGAGTTCTGGACTAGCGGGGAACACCGGGGAGCTGTTTTTT.

The table lists this clonotype with a few counts. The V and J genes are TRBV5-1 and TRBJ2-3; TRBD1 agrees at 10 bases. CDR3 length: 15 residues. V dropped 4 bases and J dropped 4; count of bases not matched to a gene: 6. Germline V gives CDR1 SGHRS, CDR2 YFSETQ. The CDR3 DNA is TGCGCCAGCAGCCCAGGGACAGGGGAGGCAGATACGCAGTATTTT. Amino acid sequence: CASSPGTGEADTQYF.

At least ten counts were recorded for this clonotype. CDR3 residues: CASSSPSLTSGVSDTQYF. Here the CDR3 DNA reads TGTGCCAGCAGCTCTCCATCCCTGACTAGCGGGGTCTCAGATACGCAGTATTTT. The rearrangement joins TRBV7-2 to TRBJ2-3; TRBD2 aligns across 11 bases. V gave up 4 bases and J gave up 4 bases; unmatched junction bases: 13. CDR1 is SGHTA, CDR2 FQGNSA, per germline. The CDR3 is 18 residues long.

The V call is TRBV12-3 or TRBV12-4, the J call TRBJ1-5; perhaps TRBD1 as D (5 bases). V lost 3 bases and J 0 bases, leaving 18 bases between the germline ends. The CDR3 is 18 residues long. The CDR3 DNA follows: TGTGCCAGCAGTTTTCATTCTGTGGGAACAGGTAGCAATCAGCCCCAGCATTTT. Protein: CASSFHSVGTGSNQPQHF.